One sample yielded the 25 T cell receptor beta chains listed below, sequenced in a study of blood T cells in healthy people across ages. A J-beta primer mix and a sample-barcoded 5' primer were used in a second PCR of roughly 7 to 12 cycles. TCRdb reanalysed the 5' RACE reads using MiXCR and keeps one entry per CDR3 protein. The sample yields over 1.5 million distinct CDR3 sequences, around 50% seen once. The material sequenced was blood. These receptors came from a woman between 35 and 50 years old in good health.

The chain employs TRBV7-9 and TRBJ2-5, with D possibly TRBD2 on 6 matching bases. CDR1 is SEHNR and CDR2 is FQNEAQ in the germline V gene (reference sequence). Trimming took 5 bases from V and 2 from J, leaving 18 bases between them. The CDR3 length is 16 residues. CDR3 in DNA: TGTGCCAGCAGCGAGGAGGGCAGGGTGGGTCAAGAGACCCAGTACTTC. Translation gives CASSEEGRVGQETQYF.

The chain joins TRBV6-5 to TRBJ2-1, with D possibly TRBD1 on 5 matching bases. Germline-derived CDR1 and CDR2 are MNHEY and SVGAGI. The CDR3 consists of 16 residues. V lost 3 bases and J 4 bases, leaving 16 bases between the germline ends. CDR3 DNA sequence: TGTGCCAGCAGTTATCAGGGCAGCGAGACTTACAATGAGCAGTTCTTC. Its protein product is CASSYQGSETYNEQFF.

The CDR3 reads CASSARTGGEQYF. The CDR3 bases are TGTGCCAGCAGCGCACGCACAGGGGGCGAGCAGTACTTC. V and J are TRBV7-2 and TRBJ2-4, with TRBD1 matching 8 bases. The J call could be wrong; TRBJ2-7 is a better fit for the DNA end. CDR1 and CDR2 (germline): SGHTA, FQGNSA. The CDR3 is 13 residues long.

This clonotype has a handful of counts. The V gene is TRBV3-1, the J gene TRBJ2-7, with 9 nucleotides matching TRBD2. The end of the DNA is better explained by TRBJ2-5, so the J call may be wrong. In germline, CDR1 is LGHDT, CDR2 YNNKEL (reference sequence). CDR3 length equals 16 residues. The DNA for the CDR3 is TGTGCCAGCAGCCTAAATAGCGGGGGAGGCGCGGAGACCCAGTACTTC. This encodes CASSLNSGGGAETQYF.

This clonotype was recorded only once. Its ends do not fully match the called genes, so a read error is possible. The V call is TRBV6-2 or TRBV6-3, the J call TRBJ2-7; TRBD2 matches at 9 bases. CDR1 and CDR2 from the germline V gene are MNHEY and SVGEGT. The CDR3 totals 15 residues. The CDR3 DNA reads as TGTGCCAGCAGTTACGTAGCGGGGGAGTCCTACGAGCGGTACTTC. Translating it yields CASSYVAGESYERYF.

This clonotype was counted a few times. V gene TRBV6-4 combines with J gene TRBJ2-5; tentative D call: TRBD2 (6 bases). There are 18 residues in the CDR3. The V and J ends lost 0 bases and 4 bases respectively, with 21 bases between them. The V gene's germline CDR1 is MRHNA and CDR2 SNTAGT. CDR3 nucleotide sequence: TGTGCCAGCAGTGACTCGACGGGAAATATAAAGCGGGTAGAGACCCAGTACTTC. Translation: CASSDSTGNIKRVETQYF.

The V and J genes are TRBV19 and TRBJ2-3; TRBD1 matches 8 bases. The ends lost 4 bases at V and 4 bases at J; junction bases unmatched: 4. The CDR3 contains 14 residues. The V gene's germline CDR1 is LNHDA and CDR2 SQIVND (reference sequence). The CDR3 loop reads CASSKGQEPDTQYF. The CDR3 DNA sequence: TGTGCCAGTAGTAAGGGACAGGAGCCAGATACGCAGTATTTT.

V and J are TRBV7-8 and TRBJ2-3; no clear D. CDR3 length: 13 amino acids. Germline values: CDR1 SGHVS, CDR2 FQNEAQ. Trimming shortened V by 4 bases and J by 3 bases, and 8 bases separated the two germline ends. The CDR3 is CASSCGVTDTQYF. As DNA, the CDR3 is TGTGCCAGCAGCTGTGGGGTGACAGATACGCAGTATTTT.

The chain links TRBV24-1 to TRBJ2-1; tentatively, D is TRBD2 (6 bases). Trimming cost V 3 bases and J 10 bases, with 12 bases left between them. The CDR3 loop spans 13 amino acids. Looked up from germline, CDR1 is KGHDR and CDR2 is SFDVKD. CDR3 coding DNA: TGTGCCACCAGTGATCCATACCGGGAGGAGCAGTTCTTC. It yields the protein CATSDPYREEQFF.

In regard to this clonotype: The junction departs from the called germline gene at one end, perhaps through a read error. CDR3 sequence reads: CASIENTYTDTQYF. CDR3 in DNA: TGTGCCAGCATTGAAAACACCTACACAGATACGCAGTATTTT. The chain joins TRBV25-1 to TRBJ2-3; D uncertain. This CDR3 is 14 amino acids long. The V gene's germline CDR1 is MGHDK and CDR2 SYGVNS.

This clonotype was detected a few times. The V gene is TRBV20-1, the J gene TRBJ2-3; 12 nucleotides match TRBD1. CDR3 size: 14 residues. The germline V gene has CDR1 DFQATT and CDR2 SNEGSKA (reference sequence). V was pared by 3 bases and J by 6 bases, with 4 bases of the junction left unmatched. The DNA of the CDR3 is TGCAGTGCTAGGGGACAGGGGGCATGGGATACGCAGTATTTT. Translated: CSARGQGAWDTQYF.

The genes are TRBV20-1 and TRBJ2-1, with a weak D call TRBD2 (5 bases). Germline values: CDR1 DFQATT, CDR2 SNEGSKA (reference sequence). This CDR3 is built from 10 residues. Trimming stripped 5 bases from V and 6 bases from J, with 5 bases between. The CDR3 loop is CSAEGNEQFF. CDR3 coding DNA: TGCAGTGCTGAGGGCAATGAGCAGTTCTTC.

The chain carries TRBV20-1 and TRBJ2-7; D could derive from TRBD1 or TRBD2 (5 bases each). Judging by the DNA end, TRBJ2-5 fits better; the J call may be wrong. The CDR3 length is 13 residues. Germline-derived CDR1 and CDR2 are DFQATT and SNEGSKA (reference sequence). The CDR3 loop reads CSTAVMGTETQYF. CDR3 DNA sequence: TGCAGTACTGCCGTTATGGGGACGGAGACCCAGTACTTC.

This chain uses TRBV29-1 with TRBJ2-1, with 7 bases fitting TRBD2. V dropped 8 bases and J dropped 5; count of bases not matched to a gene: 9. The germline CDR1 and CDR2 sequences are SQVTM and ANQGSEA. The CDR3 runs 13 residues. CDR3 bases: TGCAGCACGCCCGGGGGACTACACAATGAGCAGTTCTTC. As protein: CSTPGGLHNEQFF.

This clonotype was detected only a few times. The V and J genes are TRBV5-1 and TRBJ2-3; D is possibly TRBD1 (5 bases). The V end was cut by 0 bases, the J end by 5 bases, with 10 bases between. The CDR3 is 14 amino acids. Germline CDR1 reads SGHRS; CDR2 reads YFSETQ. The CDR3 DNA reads TGCGCCAGCAGCTTGGAGACAGTCCAAGATACGCAGTATTTT. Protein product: CASSLETVQDTQYF.

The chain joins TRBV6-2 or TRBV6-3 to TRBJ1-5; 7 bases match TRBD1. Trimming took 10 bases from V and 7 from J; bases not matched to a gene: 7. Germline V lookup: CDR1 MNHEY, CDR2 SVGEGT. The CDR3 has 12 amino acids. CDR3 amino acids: CATADRLQPQHF. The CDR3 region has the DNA TGTGCCACCGCGGACAGGTTGCAGCCCCAGCATTTT.

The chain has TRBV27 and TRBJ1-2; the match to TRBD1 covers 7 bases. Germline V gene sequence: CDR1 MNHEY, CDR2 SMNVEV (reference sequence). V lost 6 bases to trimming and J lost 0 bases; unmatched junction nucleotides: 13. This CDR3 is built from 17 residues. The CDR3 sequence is CASSVAGDSWANYGYTF. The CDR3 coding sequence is TGTGCCAGCAGCGTTGCCGGGGACAGTTGGGCTAACTATGGCTACACCTTC.

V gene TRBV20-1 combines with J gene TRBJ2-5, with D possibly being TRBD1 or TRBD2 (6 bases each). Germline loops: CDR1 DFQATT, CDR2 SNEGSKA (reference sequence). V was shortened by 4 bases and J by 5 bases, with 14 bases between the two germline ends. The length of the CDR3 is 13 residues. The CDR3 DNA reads TGCAGTGCTATACCGGGGGCGCGGGAGACCCAGTACTTC. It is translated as CSAIPGARETQYF.

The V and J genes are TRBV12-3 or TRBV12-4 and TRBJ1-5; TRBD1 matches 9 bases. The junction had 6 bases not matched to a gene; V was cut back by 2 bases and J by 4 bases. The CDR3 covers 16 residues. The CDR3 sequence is CASSLWRGQGNQPQHF. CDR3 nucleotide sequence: TGTGCCAGCAGTTTATGGAGGGGACAGGGAAATCAGCCCCAGCATTTT.

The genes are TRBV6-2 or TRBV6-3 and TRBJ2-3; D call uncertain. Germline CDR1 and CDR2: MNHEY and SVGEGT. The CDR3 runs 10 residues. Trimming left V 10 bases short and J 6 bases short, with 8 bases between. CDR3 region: CATQQDTQYF. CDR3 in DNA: TGTGCCACCCAACAGGATACGCAGTATTTT.

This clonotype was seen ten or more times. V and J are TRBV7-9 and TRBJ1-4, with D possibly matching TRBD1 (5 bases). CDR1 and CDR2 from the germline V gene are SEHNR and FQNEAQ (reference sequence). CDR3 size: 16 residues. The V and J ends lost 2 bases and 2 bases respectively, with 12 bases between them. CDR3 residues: CASSLTPGSTNEKLFF. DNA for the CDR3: TGTGCCAGCAGCTTAACCCCAGGGTCTACTAATGAAAAACTGTTTTTT.

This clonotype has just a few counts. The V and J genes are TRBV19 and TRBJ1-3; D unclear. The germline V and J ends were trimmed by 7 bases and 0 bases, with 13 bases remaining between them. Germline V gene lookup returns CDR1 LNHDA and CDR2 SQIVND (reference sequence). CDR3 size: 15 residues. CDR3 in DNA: TGTGCCAGTATGTACGGCAGGAGCTCTGGAAACACCATATATTTT. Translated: CASMYGRSSGNTIYF.

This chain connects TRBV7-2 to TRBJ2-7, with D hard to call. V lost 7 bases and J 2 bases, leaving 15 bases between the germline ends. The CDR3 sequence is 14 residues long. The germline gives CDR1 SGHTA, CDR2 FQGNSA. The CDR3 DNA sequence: TGTGCCAGCACCCGGGCCCCCGACCCCTACGAGCAGTACTTC. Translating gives CASTRAPDPYEQYF.

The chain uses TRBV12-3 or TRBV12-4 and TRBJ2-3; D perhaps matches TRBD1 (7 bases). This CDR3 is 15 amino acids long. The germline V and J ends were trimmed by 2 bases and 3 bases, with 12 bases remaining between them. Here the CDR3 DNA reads TGTGCCAGCAGTTTACAGGGGGAGGTGACAGATACGCAGTATTTT. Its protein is CASSLQGEVTDTQYF.

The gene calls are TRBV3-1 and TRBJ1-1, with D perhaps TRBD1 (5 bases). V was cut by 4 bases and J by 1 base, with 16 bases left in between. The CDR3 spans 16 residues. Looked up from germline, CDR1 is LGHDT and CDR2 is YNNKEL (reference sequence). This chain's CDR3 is CASSREFGATNTEAFF. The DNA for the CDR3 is TGTGCCAGCAGCCGAGAGTTTGGGGCGACGAACACTGAAGCTTTCTTT. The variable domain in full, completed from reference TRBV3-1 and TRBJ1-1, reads DTAVSQTPKYLVTQMGNDKSIKCEQNLGHDTMYWYKQDSKKFLKIMFSYNNKELIINETVPNRFSPKSPDKAHLNLHINSLELGDSAVYFCASSREFGATNTEAFFGQGTRLTVV.